The present entry profiles one TCR beta chain with its context. The data belong to a study of blood T cell repertoires in COVID-19. Profiling relied on immunoSEQ multiplex PCR, and the TCRdb table lists in-frame clones only, not all of them. The data show around 64,000 clones, with around 92% seen just once and approximately 8.1% held by the top ten. The CDR3 is made up of 14 amino acids. Trimming took off 5 bases at V and 6 bases at J, with 17 bases between the two ends. Germline-derived CDR1 and CDR2 are SGHAT and FQNNGV. This sequence joins TRBV11-2 and TRBJ2-7; a possible D gene is TRBD1 (8 bases). This receptor was obtained from a human donor in a cohort sampled during active COVID-19. The sample was peripheral blood. CDR3 region: CASSRNRGGGEQYF. The CDR3 DNA reads TGTGCCAGCAGCCGCAACAGGGGGGGCGGCGAGCAGTACTTC.